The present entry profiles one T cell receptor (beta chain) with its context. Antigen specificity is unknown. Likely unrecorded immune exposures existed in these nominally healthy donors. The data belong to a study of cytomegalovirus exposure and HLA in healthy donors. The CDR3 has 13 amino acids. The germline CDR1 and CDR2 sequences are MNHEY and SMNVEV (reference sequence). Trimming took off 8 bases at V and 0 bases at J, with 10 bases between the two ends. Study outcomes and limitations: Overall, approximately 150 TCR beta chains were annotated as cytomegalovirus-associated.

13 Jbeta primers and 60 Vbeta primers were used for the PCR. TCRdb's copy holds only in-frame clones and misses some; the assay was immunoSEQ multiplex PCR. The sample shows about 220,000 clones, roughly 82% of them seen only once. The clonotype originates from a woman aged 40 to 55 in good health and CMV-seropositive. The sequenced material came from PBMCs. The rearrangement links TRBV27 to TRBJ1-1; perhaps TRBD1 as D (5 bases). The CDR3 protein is CASGATMNTEAFF. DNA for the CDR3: TGTGCCAGCGGGGCTACCATGAACACTGAAGCTTTCTTT.